The 13 T cell receptor beta chains below were found in one sample sequenced in a study of T cells in Graves' hyperthyroidism and ophthalmopathy. Amplification yielded TCR beta CDR3 regions, with RNA transcripts as the source. HTBI primers drove first-round RT-PCR of the TCR CDR3. From the multiplex PCR reads, TCRdb called clonotypes with MiXCR, one entry per CDR3 protein. The repertoire holds approximately 590,000 distinct CDR3 sequences, with less than 20% as singletons. Sequencing used blood. Every receptor here comes from a woman aged 25 to 39 with Graves' hyperthyroidism.

This chain connects TRBV4-1 to TRBJ2-3; 7 nucleotides align to TRBD2. This CDR3 is 16 amino acids long. Looked up from germline, CDR1 is MGHRA and CDR2 is YSYEKL. Trimming took 1 base from V and 4 from J; bases not matched to a gene: 8. The CDR3 DNA is TGCGCCAGCAGCCAAGCGGGAGGAGATGGGGCAGATACGCAGTATTTT. This sequence encodes CASSQAGGDGADTQYF.

This clonotype was counted many times. The chain couples TRBV30 to TRBJ2-2, with D unclear. Trimming cost V 1 base and J 6 bases, with 6 bases left between them. The CDR3 is 12 amino acids. Germline CDR1 GTSNPN, CDR2 SVGIG (reference sequence). Here the CDR3 DNA reads TGTGCCTGGAGTGGTGGGGCCGGGGAGCTGTTTTTT. Protein product: CAWSGGAGELFF.

This clonotype was seen many times. This chain uses TRBV28 with TRBJ2-7; D perhaps matches TRBD2 (6 bases). V was clipped by 5 bases and J by 0 bases, with 20 bases between them. CDR1 MDHEN and CDR2 SYDVKM come from the germline V gene. CDR3 length: 17 amino acids. For the CDR3, the DNA is TGTGCCAGCAGTCCAAGTATAGGTGAGCGGGCCTCCTACGAGCAGTACTTC. This sequence encodes CASSPSIGERASYEQYF.

The chain carries TRBV18 and TRBJ2-2, with D uncertain. V lost 2 bases and J lost 4, with 8 bases in between. The CDR3 loop spans 14 amino acids. Germline V gene data show CDR1 as KGHSH and CDR2 as LQKENI. Written as DNA, the CDR3 is TGTGCCAGCTCACCAGGGGTACGCACCGGGGAGCTGTTTTTT. It specifies CASSPGVRTGELFF.

Worth noting for this clonotype: A much bigger clone sits one base away, suggesting this may be a read error. CDR3 bases: TGCAGTGCTAGTGATCGGAGCTCCTGCAATGAGCAGTTCTTC. It encodes CSASDRSSCNEQFF. The gene calls are TRBV20-1 and TRBJ2-1; D gene ambiguous. Germline CDR1 DFQATT, CDR2 SNEGSKA (reference sequence). The CDR3 has 14 residues.

The chain employs TRBV3-1 and TRBJ2-7; D is unresolved. The germline V gene encodes CDR1 LGHDT and CDR2 YNNKEL (reference sequence). V gave up 6 bases and J gave up 0 bases, with 12 bases separating them. The CDR3 sequence is 14 residues long. In nucleotides, the CDR3 is TGTGCCAGCAGTTGGGGAAGGCTCTCCTACGAGCAGTACTTC. Protein sequence: CASSWGRLSYEQYF.

There are many counts of this clonotype. The junction departs from the called germline gene at one end, perhaps through a read error. The chain carries TRBV18 and TRBJ2-3; no firm D call. Germline lookup yields CDR1 KGHSH and CDR2 LQKENI. This CDR3 has 14 residues. CDR3 in DNA: TGTGCCAGCACACCCTCAGGAATCACAGATACGCAGTATTTT. Encoded protein: CASTPSGITDTQYF.

This clonotype appeared a few times. The V call is TRBV19, the J call TRBJ2-5, with D perhaps matching TRBD1 or TRBD2 (5 bases each). Germline CDR1 is LNHDA and CDR2 is SQIVND (reference sequence). The CDR3 spans 16 residues. V was clipped by 6 bases and J by 2 bases, with 19 bases between them. CDR3: CASSPWAGTKQETQYF. The CDR3 nucleotides are TGTGCCAGTAGCCCCTGGGCCGGGACCAAACAAGAGACCCAGTACTTC. Complete variable domain (other parts from reference TRBV19 and TRBJ2-5): DGGITQSPKYLFRKEGQNVTLSCEQNLNHDAMYWYRQDPGQGLRLIYYSQIVNDFQKGDIAEGYSVSREKKESFPLTVTSAQKNPTAFYLCASSPWAGTKQETQYFGPGTRLLVL.

The chain combines TRBV4-1 with TRBJ2-5; D unclear. The CDR3 contains 15 residues. Trimming took off 0 bases at V and 3 bases at J, with 11 bases between the two ends. Germline V gene lookup returns CDR1 MGHRA and CDR2 YSYEKL. CDR3 loop: CASSQDRNEKETQYF. DNA of the CDR3: TGCGCCAGCAGCCAAGATCGTAATGAGAAAGAGACCCAGTACTTC.

This clonotype showed up many times. This rearrangement joins TRBV20-1 to TRBJ1-2; TRBD1 matches 9 bases. The CDR3 runs 14 residues. The ends lost 0 bases at V and 9 bases at J; junction bases unmatched: 8. CDR1 DFQATT and CDR2 SNEGSKA come from the germline V gene (reference sequence). CDR3 sequence reads: CSARDLQGAGSYTF. The CDR3 DNA is TGCAGTGCTAGAGATTTACAGGGGGCAGGGAGCTACACCTTC.

The rearrangement joins TRBV11-2 to TRBJ2-7; 7 bases align to TRBD1. The CDR3 totals 15 residues. The germline V gene encodes CDR1 SGHAT and CDR2 FQNNGV. Germline trimming cut 1 base from V and 6 bases from J; bases unmatched to any gene: 9. In DNA, the CDR3 is TGTGCCAGCAGCTTAGCCCGACAGGGCTTCATCGAGCAGTACTTC. Its translation is CASSLARQGFIEQYF.

This clonotype was observed at least ten times. The chain recombines TRBV12-3 or TRBV12-4 with TRBJ1-2; the match to TRBD1 covers 7 bases. V was pared by 8 bases and J by 7 bases, with 7 bases of the junction left unmatched. The CDR3 is 12 amino acids. CDR3 sequence: CASARQGPGYTF. In DNA, the CDR3 is TGTGCCAGCGCGAGACAGGGTCCTGGCTACACCTTC.

The chain is built from TRBV28 and TRBJ2-1, with D perhaps assigned TRBD1 or TRBD2 (5 bases each). CDR3 length: 18 residues. V was cut by 6 bases and J by 0 bases, with 21 bases left in between. Germline values: CDR1 MDHEN, CDR2 SYDVKM. CDR3 residues: CASSAAGTNIISYNEQFF. The CDR3 coding sequence is TGTGCCAGCAGCGCCGCCGGGACCAACATCATCTCCTACAATGAGCAGTTCTTC.